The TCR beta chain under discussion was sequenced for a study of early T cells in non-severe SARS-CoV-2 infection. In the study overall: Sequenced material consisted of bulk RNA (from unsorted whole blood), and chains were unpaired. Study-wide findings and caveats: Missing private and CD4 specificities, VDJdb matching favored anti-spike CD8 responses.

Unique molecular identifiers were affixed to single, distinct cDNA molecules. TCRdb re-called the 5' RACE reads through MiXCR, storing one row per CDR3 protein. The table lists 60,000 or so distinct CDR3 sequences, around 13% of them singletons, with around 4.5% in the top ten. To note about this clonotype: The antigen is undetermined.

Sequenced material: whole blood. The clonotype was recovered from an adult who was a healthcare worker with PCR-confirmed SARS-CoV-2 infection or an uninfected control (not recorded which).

The CDR3 reads CASSLGPLRTAQYF. In DNA, the CDR3 is TGTGCCAGCAGTTTAGGTCCCCTCAGGACCGCGCAGTACTTC. This chain links TRBV28 with TRBJ2-7; D gene uncertain. Per the germline V gene, CDR1 is MDHEN and CDR2 is SYDVKM. The length of the CDR3 is 14 residues. V was pared by 2 bases and J by 9 bases, with 17 bases between.